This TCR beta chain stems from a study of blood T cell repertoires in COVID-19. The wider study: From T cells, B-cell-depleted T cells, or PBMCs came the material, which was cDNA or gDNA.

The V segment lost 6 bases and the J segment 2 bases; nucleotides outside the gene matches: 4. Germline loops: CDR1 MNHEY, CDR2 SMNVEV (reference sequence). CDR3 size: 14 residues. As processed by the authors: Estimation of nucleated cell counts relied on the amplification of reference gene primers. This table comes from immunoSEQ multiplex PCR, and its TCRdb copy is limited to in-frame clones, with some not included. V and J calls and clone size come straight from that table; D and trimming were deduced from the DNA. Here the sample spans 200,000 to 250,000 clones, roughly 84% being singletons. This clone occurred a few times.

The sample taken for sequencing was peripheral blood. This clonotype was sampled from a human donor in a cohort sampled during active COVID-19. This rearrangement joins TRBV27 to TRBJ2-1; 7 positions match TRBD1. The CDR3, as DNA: TGTGCCAGCAGGATCGGGACAGCCTACAATGAGCAGTTCTTC. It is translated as CASRIGTAYNEQFF.